This record covers a single T cell receptor beta chain. What it binds is unknown. The sampling schedule covered blood at baseline, cycle 4 day 1, and cycle 7 day 1. This record belongs to a study of OX40 agonist ivuxolimab in advanced cancers. Across the whole study: Patients undergoing dose escalation presented with hepatocellular carcinoma, melanoma, renal cell or head and neck cancer.

General study findings and limits: Expanded peripheral T-cell antigen specificity went undetermined. Both blood CD4+ and CD8+ T cells showed clonal growth by week 6 at 0.1 to 3.0 mg/kg.

CDR1 is MNHEY and CDR2 is SMNVEV in the germline V gene (reference sequence). The CDR3 loop spans 16 amino acids. V lost 4 bases, J lost 1 base, and 13 bases lay in between. TCRdb's table, derived via immunoSEQ multiplex PCR, lists solely in-frame clones and lacks some. The repertoire has some 57,000 clones, roughly 80% of them found once; the top ten carry 3.9%. The chain combines TRBV27 with TRBJ2-2; D is ambiguous. The receptor was isolated from an adult with an advanced solid tumor such as melanoma, head and neck, liver or kidney cancer. The source was CD4+ or CD8+ T cells sorted from blood, collected in a trial of the OX40 agonist ivuxolimab. Here the CDR3 DNA reads TGTGCCAGCAGTTCCCTCTCAGGTTGGAACACCGGGGAGCTGTTTTTT. Amino acids: CASSSLSGWNTGELFF.